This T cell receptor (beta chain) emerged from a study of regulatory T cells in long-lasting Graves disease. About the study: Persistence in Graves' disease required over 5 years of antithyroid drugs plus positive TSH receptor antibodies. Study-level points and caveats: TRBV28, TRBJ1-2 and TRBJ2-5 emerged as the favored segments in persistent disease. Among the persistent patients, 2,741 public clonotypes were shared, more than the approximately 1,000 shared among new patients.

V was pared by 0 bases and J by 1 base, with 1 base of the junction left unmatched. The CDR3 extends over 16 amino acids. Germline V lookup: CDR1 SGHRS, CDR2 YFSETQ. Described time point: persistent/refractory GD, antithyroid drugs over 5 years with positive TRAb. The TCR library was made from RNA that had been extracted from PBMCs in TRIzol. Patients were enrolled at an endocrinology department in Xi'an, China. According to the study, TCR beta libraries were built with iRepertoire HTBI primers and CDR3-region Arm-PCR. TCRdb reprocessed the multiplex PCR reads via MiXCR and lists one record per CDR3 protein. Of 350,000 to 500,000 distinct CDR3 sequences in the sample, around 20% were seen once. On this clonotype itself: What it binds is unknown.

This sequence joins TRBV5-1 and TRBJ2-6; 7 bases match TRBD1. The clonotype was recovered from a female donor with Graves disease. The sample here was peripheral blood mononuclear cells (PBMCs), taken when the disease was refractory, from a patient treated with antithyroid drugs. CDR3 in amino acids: CASSLETGSGANVLTF. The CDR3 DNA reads TGCGCCAGCAGCTTGGAGACAGGGTCTGGGGCCAACGTCCTGACTTTC.